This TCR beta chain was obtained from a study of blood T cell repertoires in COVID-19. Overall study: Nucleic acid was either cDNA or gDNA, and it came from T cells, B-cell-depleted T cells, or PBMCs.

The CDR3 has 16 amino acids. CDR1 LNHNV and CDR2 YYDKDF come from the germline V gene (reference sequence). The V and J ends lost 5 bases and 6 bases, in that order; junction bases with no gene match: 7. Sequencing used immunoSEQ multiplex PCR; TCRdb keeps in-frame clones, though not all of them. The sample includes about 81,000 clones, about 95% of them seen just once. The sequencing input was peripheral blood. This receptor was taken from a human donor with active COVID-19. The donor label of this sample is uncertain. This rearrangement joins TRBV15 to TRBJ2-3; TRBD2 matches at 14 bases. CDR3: CATSGGLAGGSDTQYF. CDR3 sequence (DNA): TGTGCCACCAGCGGAGGACTAGCGGGAGGTTCTGATACGCAGTATTTT.